The next 25 T cell receptor beta chains were all read from a single sample in a study of T cell responses to AZD1222 COVID-19 vaccine (dated by TCRdb to the early 2020s). The meaning of the sample's time point label: about 28 days (+/-7) after the second vaccine dose. The library relied on the immunoSEQ multiplex PCR assay. Sourced from immuneACCESS, this table was stored by TCRdb with only in-frame sequences that have V and J called. A share of the clones is absent; for the studies checked, an unresolved V gene accounts for under half, and the remainder has no known explanation. The sample profile shows about 120,000 clones; 87% of them were found once. About 2.5% of the sample is in the top ten clones. The sequences come from peripheral blood, collected 28 days after the second AZD1222 dose. The receptors come from an adult who received the AZD1222 COVID-19 vaccine.

This sequence joins TRBV20-1 and TRBJ2-3; D remains unclear. Trimming took 3 bases from V and 2 from J, leaving 9 bases between them. Germline CDR1 reads DFQATT; CDR2 reads SNEGSKA (reference sequence). The CDR3 sequence is 13 residues long. CDR3 protein: CSASGDYTDTQYF. CDR3 in DNA: TGCAGTGCTAGTGGGGATTACACAGATACGCAGTATTTT.

This clone was observed a few times. The chain couples TRBV27 to TRBJ2-7; TRBD2 agrees at 9 bases. In germline, CDR1 is MNHEY, CDR2 SMNVEV (reference sequence). J was trimmed by 4 bases and V by 5 bases; bases with no gene match: 12. The CDR3 contains 16 residues. The CDR3 sequence is CASSLYRASGVYEQYF. DNA of the CDR3: TGTGCCAGCAGTCTCTATCGGGCTAGCGGGGTATACGAGCAGTACTTC.

This chain joins TRBV18 and TRBJ1-1; D unresolved. The CDR3 has 15 amino acids. The ends were cut back, 2 bases at V and 8 bases at J, with 18 bases in the middle. Germline V gene sequence: CDR1 KGHSH, CDR2 LQKENI. DNA for the CDR3: TGTGCCAGCTCACCAATGACGCCCGGGGTTGCCGAAGCTTTCTTT. It translates to CASSPMTPGVAEAFF.

The CDR3 loop is CASSKDSQGSYGYTF. The CDR3, as DNA: TGCGCCAGCAGCAAGGACAGTCAGGGGAGCTATGGCTACACCTTC. The V and J genes are TRBV4-3 and TRBJ1-2; maybe TRBD1 (6 bases). V lost 5 bases, J lost 4 bases, and 17 bases lay in between. Germline assignment: CDR1 LGHNA and CDR2 YSLEER. The CDR3 consists of 15 residues.

The chain recombines TRBV28 with TRBJ2-2, with D possibly being TRBD1 (7 bases). V lost 6 bases to trimming and J lost 5 bases, with 13 bases between them. The CDR3 consists of 14 residues. The germline CDR1 and CDR2 sequences are MDHEN and SYDVKM. The DNA of the CDR3 is TGTGCCAGCAGGAAACAGGGGAGGACCGGGGAGCTGTTTTTT. This translates into CASRKQGRTGELFF.

The genes are TRBV9 and TRBJ1-2, with a tentative D call TRBD1 (5 bases). Germline V lookup: CDR1 SGDLS, CDR2 YYNGEE. This CDR3 comprises 16 residues. V lost 5 bases and J 1 base, leaving 18 bases between the germline ends. DNA for the CDR3: TGTGCCAGCAGGCGAATGCGGGGGGGAGGTAACTATGGCTACACCTTC. Amino acids: CASRRMRGGGNYGYTF. The entire variable domain, with the rest obtained from reference TRBV9 and TRBJ1-2, is as follows: DSGVTQTPKHLITATGQRVTLRCSPRSGDLSVYWYQQSLDQGLQFLIQYYNGEERAKGNILERFSAQQFPDLHSELNLSSLELGDSALYFCASRRMRGGGNYGYTFGSGTRLTVV.

This chain uses TRBV7-2 with TRBJ1-1; D perhaps matches TRBD1 (6 bases). Trimming removed 4 bases at V and 2 bases at J, with 11 bases between. The CDR3 has 14 residues. CDR1 SGHTA and CDR2 FQGNSA come from the germline V gene. Here the CDR3 DNA reads TGTGCCAGCAGCTCCTGGACAGAAAACACTGAAGCTTTCTTT. Translating it yields CASSSWTENTEAFF.

This chain connects TRBV4-1 to TRBJ2-5; D call uncertain. V dropped 1 base and J dropped 4 bases, with 13 bases sitting between them. Germline V gives CDR1 MGHRA, CDR2 YSYEKL. The CDR3 length is 15 residues. DNA of the CDR3: TGCGCCAGCAGCCAAGTTATCTTAATCCGAGAGACCCAGTACTTC. Its protein is CASSQVILIRETQYF.

There are a few counts of this clone. This chain links TRBV2 with TRBJ1-6; tentative D call: TRBD1 (6 bases). From germline, CDR1 is SNHLY and CDR2 FYNNEI. V shed 4 bases and J shed 2 bases, with 15 bases lying between them. There are 17 residues in the CDR3. The CDR3: CASSGRTGSAYNSPLHF. The CDR3, as DNA: TGTGCCAGCAGTGGGCGCACAGGGTCGGCCTATAATTCACCCCTCCACTTT. Supplemented by reference TRBV2 and TRBJ1-6, the full variable domain reads EPEVTQTPSHQVTQMGQEVILRCVPISNHLYFYWYRQILGQKVEFLVSFYNNEISEKSEIFDDQFSVERPDGSNFTLKIRSTKLEDSAMYFCASSGRTGSAYNSPLHFGNGTRLTVT.

This clone has only a few counts. The chain recombines TRBV7-8 with TRBJ2-7, with TRBD1 matching over 10 bases. This CDR3 comprises 14 residues. Losses at the gene ends were 7 bases for V and 4 bases for J; bases not matched to a gene: 7. Germline V gene lookup returns CDR1 SGHVS and CDR2 FQNEAQ. In nucleotides, the CDR3 is TGTGCCAGCAACGCCGGGACAGGGGAATACGAGCAGTACTTC. Its protein is CASNAGTGEYEQYF.

The rearrangement links TRBV11-3 to TRBJ2-1, with TRBD2 matching 12 bases. From germline, CDR1 is SGHNT and CDR2 YENEEA. CDR3 length: 15 amino acids. The junction had 9 bases not matched to a gene; V was cut back by 5 bases and J by 10 bases. CDR3 sequence (DNA): TGTGCCAGCAGCCTTCGACTAGCGGGGGACGGGGAGCAGTTCTTC. It codes for CASSLRLAGDGEQFF.

The rearrangement uses TRBV7-2 and TRBJ1-6, with D uncertain. The CDR3 consists of 13 residues. V dropped 2 bases and J dropped 7 bases, with 6 bases sitting between them. Germline values: CDR1 SGHTA, CDR2 FQGNSA. The CDR3 sequence is CASSLPGNSPLHF. CDR3 bases: TGTGCCAGCAGCTTACCGGGCAATTCACCCCTCCACTTT.

This sequence joins TRBV12-3 or TRBV12-4 and TRBJ1-2, with D tentatively TRBD1 (5 bases). Trimming shortened V by 8 bases and J by 5 bases, and 9 bases separated the two germline ends. This CDR3 has 11 amino acids. CDR3 in DNA: TGTGCCAGCCGGGGCTTGTATGGCTACACCTTC. Translation: CASRGLYGYTF.

V and J are TRBV6-1 and TRBJ1-2; no firm D call. The length of the CDR3 is 14 residues. The germline gives CDR1 MNHNS, CDR2 SASEGT. V lost 1 base, J lost 4 bases, and 10 bases lay in between. In nucleotides, the CDR3 is TGTGCCAGCAGTGAAGTCGGGGAGGGCTATGGCTACACCTTC. Amino acids: CASSEVGEGYGYTF.

The rearrangement joins TRBV5-5 to TRBJ1-2; perhaps TRBD1 as D (5 bases). This CDR3 contains 19 residues. V lost 1 base and J lost 0, with 22 bases in between. Germline V gives CDR1 SGHKS, CDR2 YYEKEE (reference sequence). CDR3: CASSLTPGTSNLANYGYTF. As DNA, the CDR3 is TGTGCCAGCAGCTTGACGCCCGGGACGTCAAACTTAGCTAACTATGGCTACACCTTC. Drawing the rest from reference TRBV5-5 and TRBJ1-2, the complete variable domain is DAGVTQSPTHLIKTRGQQVTLRCSPISGHKSVSWYQQVLGQGPQFIFQYYEKEERGRGNFPDRFSARQFPNYSSELNVNALLLGDSALYLCASSLTPGTSNLANYGYTFGSGTRLTVV.

The chain recombines TRBV6-2 or TRBV6-3 with TRBJ1-2, with D possibly TRBD1 on 6 matching bases. Trimming cost V 5 bases and J 5 bases, with 12 bases left between them. The CDR3 sequence is 13 residues long. Germline V gene sequence: CDR1 MNHEY, CDR2 SVGEGT. CDR3 nucleotide sequence: TGTGCCAGCAGTGTCTACAGGGATTATGGCTACACCTTC. Protein: CASSVYRDYGYTF.

V and J are TRBV7-2 and TRBJ1-6; 8 nucleotides align to TRBD1. CDR3 length: 15 amino acids. Germline CDR1 SGHTA, CDR2 FQGNSA. J lost 6 bases, V lost 3 bases, and 4 bases had no gene match. CDR3 sequence: CASSLGQAGNSPLHF. The CDR3 nucleotides read TGTGCCAGCAGCTTGGGACAGGCGGGTAATTCACCCCTCCACTTT.

Here the CDR3 DNA reads TGTGCCAGCAAGGGACAGGGGAACACTGAAGCTTTCTTT. This translates into CASKGQGNTEAFF. The rearrangement uses TRBV12-3 or TRBV12-4 and TRBJ1-1; 9 positions match TRBD1. The J segment lost 1 base and the V segment lost 7 bases, leaving 1 base of the junction unmatched. This CDR3 has 13 residues.

The genes are TRBV5-1 and TRBJ2-7; TRBD1 matches at 11 bases. The CDR3 has 14 amino acids. Per the germline V gene, CDR1 is SGHRS and CDR2 is YFSETQ. Trimming took 5 bases from V and 2 from J; bases not matched to a gene: 3. CDR3 amino acids: CASSGTGGPYEQYF. In nucleotides, the CDR3 is TGCGCCAGCAGTGGGACAGGGGGGCCCTACGAGCAGTACTTC. Based on the CDR3 plus reference TRBV5-1 and TRBJ2-7, the full variable domain is KAGVTQTPRYLIKTRGQQVTLSCSPISGHRSVSWYQQTPGQGLQFLFEYFSETQRNKGNFPGRFSGRQFSNSRSEMNVSTLELGDSALYLCASSGTGGPYEQYFGPGTRLTVT.

The gene calls are TRBV7-2 and TRBJ1-1, with TRBD1 identical over 9 bases. Germline trimming cut 4 bases from V and 0 bases from J; bases unmatched to any gene: 3. The germline V gene has CDR1 SGHTA and CDR2 FQGNSA. The CDR3 contains 15 residues. The CDR3 region is CASSSRQGVNTEAFF. In DNA form, the CDR3 reads TGTGCCAGCAGCTCCCGACAGGGGGTGAACACTGAAGCTTTCTTT.

This rearrangement joins TRBV14 to TRBJ1-1; D gene uncertain. Per germline, CDR1 SGHDN and CDR2 FVKESK. The length of the CDR3 is 13 residues. Between the trimmed V and J ends, which lost 0 bases and 0 bases, there was a span of 2 bases. The CDR3: CASSQDLNTEAFF. The CDR3, as DNA: TGTGCCAGCAGCCAAGATTTGAACACTGAAGCTTTCTTT.

This clone has just one count. V and J are TRBV5-5 and TRBJ1-2, with 9 bases identical to TRBD1. Losses at the gene ends were 0 bases for V and 8 bases for J; bases not matched to a gene: 8. Per germline, CDR1 SGHKS and CDR2 YYEKEE (reference sequence). The CDR3 is 15 amino acids. This CDR3 reads CASSLGTGVGGGYTF. DNA of the CDR3: TGTGCCAGCAGCTTGGGGACAGGGGTCGGAGGGGGCTACACCTTC.

J is TRBJ2-7 and V is TRBV18; TRBD1 matches 9 bases. The ends lost 1 base at V and 1 base at J; junction bases unmatched: 5. Germline V CDR1 and CDR2: KGHSH, LQKENI. The length of the CDR3 is 16 residues. The DNA for the CDR3 is TGTGCCAGCTCACCACTCGGGACAGGGTTGTCCTACGAGCAGTACTTC. Its translation is CASSPLGTGLSYEQYF.

This chain joins TRBV4-3 and TRBJ1-3, with 7 nucleotides matching TRBD1. Germline lookup yields CDR1 LGHNA and CDR2 YSLEER. The CDR3 is 17 amino acids. Trimming removed 0 bases from V and 0 bases from J; junction bases left unmatched: 5. The CDR3 DNA reads as TGCGCCAGCAGCCAAGATTGGGACAGCGACTCTGGAAACACCATATATTTT. The encoded protein is CASSQDWDSDSGNTIYF.

The gene calls are TRBV28 and TRBJ2-5; D is ambiguous. The CDR3 length is 11 residues. V lost 1 base, J lost 7 bases, and 4 bases lay in between. CDR1 and CDR2 (germline): MDHEN, SYDVKM. This chain's CDR3 is CASSLLVTQYF. Here the CDR3 DNA reads TGTGCCAGCAGTTTATTGGTGACCCAGTACTTC. The full variable domain, its missing parts supplied by reference TRBV28 and TRBJ2-5, is DVKVTQSSRYLVKRTGEKVFLECVQDMDHENMFWYRQDPGLGLRLIYFSYDVKMKEKGDIPEGYSVSREKKERFSLILESASTNQTSMYLCASSLLVTQYFGPGTRLLVL.